The 28 T cell receptor beta chains presented below share a single source sample, sequenced in a study of T cells expressing NK-cell markers. TCRdb reprocessed the 5' RACE reads and stores each CDR3 protein as one record, lacking DNA. Its table records 400,000 to 450,000 distinct CDR3 sequences. Source material: blood T cells: a sorted CD56 or NKG2C T cell subset, CD4+ or CD8+ T cells, or bulk PBMC T cells (not recorded which). The receptors stem from a woman aged 18 to 75 in good health.

The chain joins TRBV20-1 to TRBJ2-3; TCRdb returns TRBD1, unconfirmable since there is no DNA. The germline V gene has CDR1 DFQATT and CDR2 SNEGSKA (reference sequence). This CDR3 is 19 amino acids long. The CDR3 is CSASALAGAPLMSTDTQYF.

This chain links TRBV7-2 with TRBJ2-7; the D call of TRBD1 rests on TCRdb alone, since no DNA is present to check it. Germline V gene data show CDR1 as SGHTA and CDR2 as FQGNSA. The CDR3 is made up of 14 amino acids. This chain's CDR3 is CASTPGTGAYEQYF.

V and J are TRBV3-1 and TRBJ2-6. Germline loops: CDR1 LGHDT, CDR2 YNNKEL (reference sequence). The CDR3 is 16 amino acids. Here the CDR3 reads CASSQEWAAGANVLTF. Looking up the rest from reference TRBV3-1 and TRBJ2-6 gives the full variable domain: DTAVSQTPKYLVTQMGNDKSIKCEQNLGHDTMYWYKQDSKKFLKIMFSYNNKELIINETVPNRFSPKSPDKAHLNLHINSLELGDSAVYFCASSQEWAAGANVLTFGAGSRLTVL.

V and J are TRBV29-1 and TRBJ2-3; no DNA is available, so the TRBD1 call from TCRdb remains unchecked. CDR1 is SQVTM and CDR2 is ANQGSEA in the germline V gene. CDR3 size: 14 residues. CDR3 sequence reads: CSVWRQGNTDTQYF.

The rearrangement uses TRBV20-1 and TRBJ2-3; TCRdb designates TRBD2, a call that cannot be tested without DNA. Germline loops: CDR1 DFQATT, CDR2 SNEGSKA (reference sequence). The CDR3 loop spans 13 amino acids. The CDR3 loop reads CSAPEATRDTQYF.

CDR3 sequence reads: CASSLLGLYGELFF. The gene calls are TRBV7-2 and TRBJ2-2; TCRdb's D gene call, TRBD2, goes unchecked for lack of DNA. CDR1 is SGHTA and CDR2 is FQGNSA in the germline V gene. This CDR3 comprises 14 residues.

This rearrangement joins TRBV7-9 to TRBJ1-6; TCRdb proposes TRBD1, but this gene call is untestable without DNA. Germline V gives CDR1 SEHNR, CDR2 FQNEAQ (reference sequence). The CDR3 consists of 14 residues. CDR3 residues: CASSLGRGYSPLHF.

The chain combines TRBV5-5 with TRBJ2-1. This CDR3 region has 15 residues. Germline V lookup: CDR1 SGHKS, CDR2 YYEKEE (reference sequence). The CDR3 reads CASSLGGRLYNEQFF. Using reference TRBV5-5 and TRBJ2-1 for the parts outside the CDR3, the full variable domain is DAGVTQSPTHLIKTRGQQVTLRCSPISGHKSVSWYQQVLGQGPQFIFQYYEKEERGRGNFPDRFSARQFPNYSSELNVNALLLGDSALYLCASSLGGRLYNEQFFGPGTRLTVL.

CDR3 residues: CASTGSEATDTQYF. The V gene is TRBV9, the J gene TRBJ2-3; the TCRdb D gene call, TRBD2, has no DNA to confirm it. Germline CDR1 is SGDLS and CDR2 is YYNGEE. This CDR3 is 14 amino acids long.

The J gene is TRBJ2-3, the V gene TRBV20-1; TCRdb outputs TRBD1, but without DNA this stays unchecked. Germline V lookup: CDR1 DFQATT, CDR2 SNEGSKA (reference sequence). This CDR3 region has 14 residues. The CDR3 here is CSAKQGKSTDTQYF.

The CDR3 protein is CASSLGGTAPGKQYF. This chain joins TRBV7-2 and TRBJ2-7; TCRdb's assignment of TRBD2 cannot be checked, as there is no DNA. The CDR3 totals 15 residues. Germline lookup yields CDR1 SGHTA and CDR2 FQGNSA.

The chain carries TRBV12-3 or TRBV12-4 and TRBJ1-5; TCRdb's assignment of TRBD1 cannot be checked, as there is no DNA. CDR3 length: 14 amino acids. The CDR3 loop is CASSFGGINQPQHF.

This chain links TRBV20-1 with TRBJ2-3; checking the TCRdb D call of TRBD2 is not possible without DNA. Germline V CDR1 and CDR2: DFQATT, SNEGSKA (reference sequence). The CDR3 consists of 15 residues. CDR3 residues: CSAGPRTSGTDTQYF.

The chain has TRBV20-1 and TRBJ2-1; TCRdb's D gene call, TRBD1, goes unchecked for lack of DNA. CDR1 is DFQATT and CDR2 is SNEGSKA in the germline V gene (reference sequence). The CDR3 is made up of 13 amino acids. This chain's CDR3 is CSASSGGYNEQFF.

This chain links TRBV29-1 with TRBJ2-3; TCRdb's assignment of TRBD2 cannot be checked, as there is no DNA. This CDR3 is 15 amino acids long. Germline V CDR1 and CDR2: SQVTM, ANQGSEA. CDR3 sequence reads: CSVESAGTRTDTQYF.

The chain uses TRBV4-3 and TRBJ1-1; without DNA, the TCRdb call of TRBD1 cannot be checked. CDR1 and CDR2 from the germline V gene are LGHNA and YSLEER. The CDR3 extends over 16 amino acids. The CDR3 here is CASSQAGGLGNTEAFF.

The J gene is TRBJ2-5, the V gene TRBV10-3. The CDR3 consists of 13 residues. The germline V gene encodes CDR1 ENHRY and CDR2 SYGVKD. Here the CDR3 reads CAISESGKETQYF.

This chain uses TRBV5-1 with TRBJ2-2; TCRdb's D call, TRBD2, is unchecked because there is no DNA. CDR3 length: 15 residues. In germline, CDR1 is SGHRS, CDR2 YFSETQ. CDR3 sequence: CASSPSGSITGELFF.

The chain is built from TRBV2 and TRBJ2-5; there is no DNA to check the TCRdb D call of TRBD2. CDR1 is SNHLY, CDR2 FYNNEI, per germline. The CDR3 spans 15 residues. The CDR3 spells CASITSGVHGETQYF.

This chain links TRBV29-1 with TRBJ2-5; as DNA is missing, the TRBD1 call by TCRdb cannot be tested. CDR3 length equals 14 residues. CDR1 and CDR2 from the germline V gene are SQVTM and ANQGSEA. This CDR3 reads CSVKRSQGWETQYF. Based on the CDR3 plus reference TRBV29-1 and TRBJ2-5, the full variable domain is SAVISQKPSRDICQRGTSLTIQCQVDSQVTMMFWYRQQPGQSLTLIATANQGSEATYESGFVIDKFPISRPNLTFSTLTVSNMSPEDSSIYLCSVKRSQGWETQYFGPGTRLLVL.

The genes are TRBV29-1 and TRBJ2-1; TCRdb returns TRBD2, unconfirmable since there is no DNA. From germline, CDR1 is SQVTM and CDR2 ANQGSEA. The CDR3 has 17 amino acids. The CDR3 spells CSAEGLAGGSSYNEQFF.

The genes are TRBV7-2 and TRBJ1-1; TCRdb's D gene call, TRBD1, goes unchecked for lack of DNA. Germline CDR1 reads SGHTA; CDR2 reads FQGNSA. The CDR3 contains 12 residues. The CDR3 loop is CASRYDRGGAFF.

This sequence joins TRBV10-2 and TRBJ2-3; TCRdb selects TRBD2, and the lack of DNA leaves this call unchecked. This CDR3 contains 17 residues. The germline V gene encodes CDR1 WSHSY and CDR2 SAAADI. CDR3 region: CASSEDRLAGMSDTQYF.

The V call is TRBV12-3 or TRBV12-4, the J call TRBJ1-5; as DNA is missing, the TRBD1 call by TCRdb cannot be tested. This CDR3 has 15 residues. The CDR3 sequence is CASSLFERGDQPQHF.

The J gene is TRBJ1-6, the V gene TRBV18; TCRdb returns TRBD1, unconfirmable since there is no DNA. The CDR3 length is 16 residues. The V gene's germline CDR1 is KGHSH and CDR2 LQKENI. CDR3 residues: CASSPKEALRLSPLHF.

The chain has TRBV12-3 or TRBV12-4 and TRBJ2-7; TCRdb names TRBD1, which stays unverified in the absence of DNA. The CDR3 is 16 amino acids. The CDR3 sequence is CASSPGGLNRTYEQYF.

The V call is TRBV6-5, the J call TRBJ2-7. The CDR3 consists of 15 residues. Germline CDR1 and CDR2: MNHEY and SVGAGI. The CDR3 protein is CASSYSNGVAYEQYF.

The chain couples TRBV12-3 or TRBV12-4 to TRBJ2-7; TCRdb designates TRBD1, a call that cannot be tested without DNA. The CDR3 runs to 12 residues. CDR3 loop: CASSGAGGEQYF.